Presented here are 4 T cell receptor beta chains from one specimen sequenced in a study of T cell responses to AZD1222 COVID-19 vaccine. The protocol was immunoSEQ multiplex PCR, while the TCRdb copy is restricted to in-frame clones and leaves out a portion. The data show 20,000 to 25,000 clones, around 87% seen once. Here the sequenced sample was peripheral blood, taken 28 days after the second AZD1222 dose. These receptors came from an adult who received the AZD1222 COVID-19 vaccine.

The gene calls are TRBV5-1 and TRBJ1-3, with D unclear. This CDR3 region has 15 residues. V lost 0 bases to trimming and J lost 8 bases, with 15 bases between them. Germline-derived CDR1 and CDR2 are SGHRS and YFSETQ. The CDR3 DNA reads as TGCGCCAGCAGCTTGGCACAGAAGTCAGCAGACACCATATATTTT. This gives the protein CASSLAQKSADTIYF.

This clone was detected only once. The chain employs TRBV7-9 and TRBJ1-2; 8 bases align to TRBD1. CDR1 is SEHNR and CDR2 is FQNEAQ in the germline V gene (reference sequence). CDR3 length equals 14 residues. V trimming: 7 bases; J trimming: 4 bases; junction bases outside the gene matches: 8. The CDR3 region has the DNA TGTGCCAGCATCGCATCAGGGGGCAGCTATGGCTACACCTTC. It is translated as CASIASGGSYGYTF.

The chain combines TRBV9 with TRBJ2-1; 11 bases are a match to TRBD2. After removal of 3 bases from V and 8 bases from J, the junction contained 7 bases not matched to a gene. This CDR3 is built from 15 residues. Germline V gene sequence: CDR1 SGDLS, CDR2 YYNGEE. The chain's CDR3 is CASSALAGVRYEQFF. The CDR3 DNA sequence: TGTGCCAGCAGCGCACTAGCGGGAGTACGTTATGAGCAGTTCTTC.

The chain combines TRBV29-1 with TRBJ1-1, with TRBD1 matching 9 bases. CDR3 length equals 12 residues. After removal of 5 bases from V and 7 bases from J, the junction contained 5 bases not matched to a gene. Germline V gene data show CDR1 as SQVTM and CDR2 as ANQGSEA. CDR3 protein: CSVTRQGDEAFF. The CDR3 DNA reads as TGCAGCGTTACTAGACAGGGGGATGAAGCTTTCTTT.